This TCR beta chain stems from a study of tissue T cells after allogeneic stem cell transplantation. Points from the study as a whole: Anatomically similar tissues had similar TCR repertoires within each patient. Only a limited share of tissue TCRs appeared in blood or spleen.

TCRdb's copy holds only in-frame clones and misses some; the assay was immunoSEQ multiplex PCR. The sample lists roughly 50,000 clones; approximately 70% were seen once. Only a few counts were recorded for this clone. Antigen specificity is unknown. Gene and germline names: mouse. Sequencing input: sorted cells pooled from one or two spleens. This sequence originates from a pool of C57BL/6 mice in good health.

Partial CDR3 DNA: TGTGCCAGCAGTTTACCCGGGACAGATGAACAGTAC. Encoded protein: CASSLPGTDEQY. The CDR3 in full is CASSLPGTDEQYF. The V gene is TRBV15, the J gene TRBJ2-7; 7 bases are a match to TRBD1. Sequencing ends 1 residue short of the CDR3 end; the germline J gene provides the rest. V shed 2 bases, J shed 5 bases, and the junction held 3 bases outside the gene matches. CDR1 is SGHND, CDR2 FRSKSL, per germline. The CDR3 covers 13 residues.